The rows below give T cell receptor beta chains drawn from one sample of a study of blood T cell repertoires in COVID-19. This table comes from immunoSEQ multiplex PCR, and its TCRdb copy is limited to in-frame clones, with some not included. The sample holds approximately 45,000 clones; roughly 86% are singletons and the top ten take 5%. The sample consisted of peripheral blood. The receptors shown here come from a man aged 40-55 years with active COVID-19. Each CDR3 is given without its conserved first and last residue. Fields, in order: J gene, V gene, CDR3 protein.

J: TRBJ1-3; V: TRBV10-2; CDR3: ASSRTGAYGNTIY
J: TRBJ1-1; V: TRBV12-3/TRBV12-4; CDR3: ASSVQGSTEAF
J: TRBJ1-4; V: TRBV30; CDR3: AWSGEGHEKLF
J: TRBJ1-2; V: TRBV19; CDR3: ASRPGVNYGYT
J: TRBJ1-1; V: TRBV19; CDR3: ASTTGQLTEAF
J: TRBJ2-3; V: TRBV12-3/TRBV12-4; CDR3: ASSLSEKDTQY
J: TRBJ1-2; V: TRBV6-2/TRBV6-3; CDR3: ASSYSGGLSYT
J: TRBJ1-1; V: TRBV5-1; CDR3: ASSMDGVAMNTEAF
J: TRBJ1-2; V: TRBV27; CDR3: ASSLSPGGSYYGYT
J: TRBJ1-6; V: TRBV18; CDR3: ASSVGANNSPLH
J: TRBJ2-3; V: TRBV9; CDR3: ASSVLAGKDTQY
J: TRBJ2-1; V: TRBV27; CDR3: ASSSHRGPSSYNEQF
J: TRBJ2-3; V: TRBV3-1/TRBV3-2; CDR3: ASSQVGPSATTQY
J: TRBJ2-7; V: TRBV6-6; CDR3: ASSYRQTEEQY
J: TRBJ2-7; V: TRBV7-7; CDR3: ASSLGGGREQY
J: TRBJ2-7; V: TRBV28; CDR3: ASSLWSGTGGSYEQY
J: TRBJ1-3; V: TRBV29-1; CDR3: SVSQDATGNTIY
J: TRBJ1-3; V: TRBV6-5; CDR3: ASSPLDFSGNTIY
J: TRBJ1-3; V: TRBV7-8; CDR3: ASSLIDRGSGNTIY
J: TRBJ2-7; V: TRBV6-5; CDR3: ASPPGGKRVEQY
J: TRBJ2-3; V: TRBV5-6; CDR3: ASSGAGVSTDTQY
J: TRBJ2-5; V: TRBV19; CDR3: ASSILGQVVTQY
J: TRBJ1-4; V: TRBV7-8; CDR3: ASSYRQGRGYEKLF
J: TRBJ1-1; V: TRBV28; CDR3: ASSPRTGQFSL
J: TRBJ2-1; V: TRBV7-9; CDR3: ASSSGLAGVPNNEQF
J: TRBJ1-3; V: TRBV29-1; CDR3: SVGSGFSGNTIY
J: TRBJ1-5; V: TRBV4-2; CDR3: ASSQGQGNQPQH
J: TRBJ1-5; V: TRBV6-1; CDR3: ASSESSWTSRPQH
J: TRBJ2-7; V: TRBV10-2; CDR3: ASSALAGGYEQY
J: TRBJ2-3; V: TRBV15; CDR3: ATTQGGWGTDTQY
J: TRBJ1-5; V: TRBV18; CDR3: ASSSYRDSNQPQH
J: TRBJ1-6; V: TRBV2; CDR3: ASHGQGILRVSYNSPLH
J: TRBJ2-2; V: TRBV19; CDR3: ASSIDLRGGELF